These T cell receptor beta chains were read from a single sample in a study of blood T cell repertoires in COVID-19. The data were produced by immunoSEQ multiplex PCR, yet TCRdb's version contains in-frame clones alone and is incomplete. The table lists about 330,000 clones, roughly 90% of them singletons, with 6.4% in the top ten. Material: peripheral blood. The receptor set was obtained from a young man who had recovered from COVID-19. Both conserved end residues are part of each CDR3. D genes are given only for firm matches. The listing skips clone size in some rows; elsewhere it reads once, few, many or a size class.

D | size | J | V | CDR3 | DNA
. | . | TRBJ2-3 | TRBV25-1 | CASSDRGSISTDTQYF | TGTGCCAGCAGTGATCGAGGGTCGATTAGCACAGATACGCAGTATTTT
TRBD1 | . | TRBJ2-5 | TRBV5-1 | CASSLGGTGGAETQYF | TGCGCCAGCAGCTTGGGCGGGACAGGGGGCGCAGAGACCCAGTACTTC
. | . | TRBJ1-1 | TRBV10-2 | CASSEGFEAFF | TGCGCCAGCAGTGAGGGCTTTGAAGCTTTCTTT
TRBD2 | . | TRBJ2-7 | TRBV7-9 | CASSRSGGPSYEQYF | TGTGCCAGCAGCCGTAGCGGGGGGCCCTCCTACGAGCAGTACTTC
. | . | TRBJ2-2 | TRBV5-1 | CASSFEQGNTGELFF | TGCGCCAGCAGCTTCGAACAGGGGAACACCGGGGAGCTGTTTTTT
TRBD1 | . | TRBJ1-1 | TRBV6-5 | CASSRGQKAFF | TGTGCCAGCAGTAGGGGACAGAAAGCTTTCTTT
. | . | TRBJ1-2 | TRBV6-1 | CASSEIGGKRNYGYTF | TGTGCCAGCAGTGAAATAGGGGGAAAAAGAAACTATGGCTACACCTTC
TRBD1 | . | TRBJ2-7 | TRBV3-1/TRBV3-2 | CASSQVNQGAREQYF | TGTGCCAGCAGCCAAGTAAACCAGGGGGCCCGCGAGCAGTACTTC
. | . | TRBJ1-1 | TRBV9 | CASSVEGPSEAFF | TGTGCCAGCAGCGTGGAGGGGCCTTCTGAAGCTTTCTTT
TRBD1 | . | TRBJ1-5 | TRBV19 | CASTPDREFPPQHF | TGTGCCAGTACCCCGGACAGGGAGTTTCCGCCCCAGCATTTT
TRBD2 | . | TRBJ2-7 | TRBV11-2 | CASSFQREATYF | TGTGCCAGCAGCTTCCAGCGGGAGGCCACGTACTTC
TRBD2 | . | TRBJ2-5 | TRBV6-2/TRBV6-3 | CASSYFRAGTAETQYF | TGTGCCAGCAGTTACTTTCGAGCGGGAACTGCAGAGACCCAGTACTTC
. | . | TRBJ2-3 | TRBV27 | CASSFGLRTDTQYF | TGTGCCAGCAGTTTTGGACTCCGCACAGATACGCAGTATTTT
. | . | TRBJ1-1 | TRBV30 | CAWSPVATEAFF | TGTGCCTGGAGCCCAGTGGCCACTGAAGCTTTCTTT
. | . | TRBJ1-6 | TRBV19 | CASSTGYNSPLHF | TGTGCCAGTAGTACGGGATATAATTCACCCCTCCACTTT
. | . | TRBJ2-2 | TRBV9 | CASSVAVGTGELFF | TGTGCCAGCAGCGTAGCGGTTGGCACCGGGGAGCTGTTTTTT
TRBD1 | . | TRBJ1-1 | TRBV6-5 | CASTSANRGLGAFF | TGTGCCAGCACTTCCGCAAACAGGGGTTTGGGGGCTTTCTTT
TRBD1 | . | TRBJ1-2 | TRBV11-2 | CASSPQGAYGYTF | TGTGCCAGCAGCCCTCAGGGGGCCTATGGCTACACCTTC
TRBD1 | . | TRBJ1-2 | TRBV19 | CASGQGRIYGYTF | TGTGCCAGTGGACAGGGGAGGATCTATGGCTACACCTTC
. | few | TRBJ1-5 | TRBV5-8 | CASSLDGTEPQHF | TGTGCCAGCAGCTTGGATGGGACTGAGCCCCAGCATTTT
. | . | TRBJ2-2 | TRBV7-9 | CASSSTDRELFF | TGTGCCAGCAGCTCCACTGACAGGGAGCTGTTTTTT
TRBD2 | . | TRBJ2-3 | TRBV10-2 | CASMRGSRTDTQYF | TGCGCCAGCATGCGGGGGAGTCGCACAGATACGCAGTATTTT
. | . | TRBJ1-1 | TRBV29-1 | CSAADVTEAFF | TGCAGCGCTGCGGATGTGACTGAAGCTTTCTTT
TRBD2 | . | TRBJ2-7 | TRBV3-1/TRBV3-2 | CASSPLYTGLAGEEQYF | TGTGCCAGCAGCCCACTTTACACGGGACTAGCGGGAGAAGAGCAGTACTTC
TRBD1 | . | TRBJ2-7 | TRBV2 | CASTLGTGVEQYF | TGTGCCAGCACCCTCGGGACAGGGGTCGAGCAGTACTTC
. | once | TRBJ2-7 | TRBV6-5 | CASSYSVPGTSYEQYF | TGTGCCAGCAGTTACTCCGTCCCCGGGACTTCCTACGAGCAGTACTTC
. | . | TRBJ1-1 | TRBV5-4 | CASSLVRGARTEAFF | TGTGCCAGCAGCTTAGTGCGGGGGGCGCGGACTGAAGCTTTCTTT
. | . | TRBJ2-3 | TRBV12-3/TRBV12-4 | CASRTRSDTQYF | TGTGCCAGCAGAACACGATCAGATACGCAGTATTTT
. | . | TRBJ1-2 | TRBV2 | CASPPSHRDNYGYTF | TGTGCCAGCCCGCCTAGTCACAGGGATAACTATGGCTACACCTTC
TRBD1 | . | TRBJ1-2 | TRBV5-1 | CASSRNPTGNDGYTF | TGCGCCAGCAGCCGAAACCCGACAGGGAACGATGGCTACACCTTC
. | . | TRBJ1-1 | TRBV11-2 | CASSPQGVGSEAFF | TGTGCCAGCAGCCCGCAGGGTGTCGGTTCTGAAGCTTTCTTT
TRBD1 | . | TRBJ2-1 | TRBV6-5 | CASSYGRTGGTNEQFF | TGTGCCAGCAGTTACGGTAGGACAGGGGGCACGAATGAGCAGTTCTTC
TRBD1 | . | TRBJ2-2 | TRBV6-6 | CASSPALLPGTAANTGELFF | TGTGCCAGCAGCCCGGCCCTCCTCCCCGGGACAGCCGCGAACACCGGGGAGCTGTTTTTT
. | . | TRBJ2-7 | TRBV6-6 | CASSQLVYEQYF | TGTGCCAGCAGCCAACTCGTCTACGAGCAGTACTTC
TRBD2 | . | TRBJ2-1 | TRBV7-2 | CASSWGGTSGYNEQFF | TGTGCCAGCAGCTGGGGGGGGACTAGCGGCTACAATGAGCAGTTCTTC
. | . | TRBJ1-2 | TRBV10-3 | CAISEFVPANYGYTF | TGTGCCATCAGTGAATTCGTCCCAGCTAACTATGGCTACACCTTC
TRBD1 | . | TRBJ1-6 | TRBV6-4 | CASSEAGGSPLHF | TGTGCCAGCAGTGAGGCAGGGGGATCACCCCTCCACTTT